This TCR beta chain comes out of a study of T cell repertoires in cytomegalovirus infection. This clonotype was found a few times. Its cognate antigen is unknown. This CDR3 spans 16 amino acids. The V end was cut by 3 bases, the J end by 3 bases, with 15 bases between. Germline V gene lookup returns CDR1 MGHRA and CDR2 YSYEKL. Via MiXCR, TCRdb re-called the reads, giving one row per CDR3 protein. The repertoire holds roughly 570,000 distinct CDR3 sequences, with roughly 42% as singletons. Source: cultured PBMCs, taken from culture after CMV antigen stimulation. This clonotype was sampled from a human donor in good health (CMV status not recorded). Some clones in this sample may be carry-over from other donors' samples. The chain is built from TRBV4-1 and TRBJ2-1; weak D call: TRBD1 (6 bases). The CDR3: CASSQGLRGFYNEQFF. Written as DNA, the CDR3 is TGCGCCAGCAGCCAGGGGCTCAGGGGATTCTACAATGAGCAGTTCTTC.